This T cell receptor beta chain was retrieved from a study of blood T cell repertoires in COVID-19. Assay: immunoSEQ multiplex PCR; the TCRdb copy retains only in-frame clones and omits some. The sample has tens of thousands of clones, roughly four fifths seen once. The CDR3 covers 14 residues. Trimming took 5 bases from V and 5 from J, leaving 13 bases between them. Germline CDR1 reads SGHVS; CDR2 reads FQNEAQ. The TCR originated in a man in his 70s with active COVID-19. Sequenced input: peripheral blood. The chain is built from TRBV7-8 and TRBJ1-5; tentative D call: TRBD1 (5 bases). The CDR3 DNA reads as TGTGCCAGCAGCGCGGGGGTGGGCCATCAGCCCCAGCATTTT. It is translated as CASSAGVGHQPQHF.